This T cell receptor beta chain was obtained from a study of regulatory T cells in long-lasting Graves disease (dated by TCRdb to about 2021). Broadly, across the study: Patients with newly diagnosed Graves' disease had been on antithyroid drugs for under 3 months. Peripheral blood TCR sequencing and RNA sequencing compared persistent Graves' disease patients with newly diagnosed Graves' disease patients. The study was registered as a clinical trial and conducted in China. A total of around 35 samples underwent TCR sequencing, from about 13 patients with persistent Graves' disease and 20 or so patients with newly diagnosed Graves' disease. On the study overall, not on this receptor specifically: The study examined only peripheral blood because the primary lesion, thyroid tissue, could not be accessed. The authors noted that the small sample size was a limitation that may lower accuracy. Persistent Graves' disease patients showed lower TCR Shannon entropy and fewer highly expanded clones than newly diagnosed patients, suggesting clonal expansion. Sequencing and analysis were limited to the TCR beta chain. Patients with persistent disease shared more public clonotypes (about 2,900) than newly diagnosed patients did (approximately 970).

In the paper's terms, the time point label means: newly diagnosed GD, antithyroid drugs for less than 3 months. RNA was extracted from PBMCs in TRIzol for both TCR sequencing and RNA sequencing. Graves' disease was diagnosed according to American Thyroid Association guidelines. Patients were recruited from an endocrinology department in Xi'an, China. Each patient gave 8.5 to 9.5 milliliters of peripheral blood, collected in an EDTA anticoagulant tube. Ficoll Paque Plus density gradient separation was used to isolate PBMCs, and no further T cell sorting was performed. An Agilent 2100 Bioanalyzer and agarose gel were used to assess RNA quality, and a NanoDrop 2000 was used to measure RNA concentration. Note on this clonotype: The clone's antigen remains unknown. Base quality data are lacking; no much larger clone is found one base away.

Libraries were built with multiplex PCR. The sequencer listed for this sample is Illumina HiSeq 4000. TCR beta libraries were built with iRepertoire HTBI primers and Arm-PCR amplification of CDR3 regions. Before sequencing, the PCR products underwent gel purification. Under the source paper's analysis protocol: A total of roughly 58 TRBV and under 15 TRBJ segments were identified across samples and were used for gene usage analysis of CDR3 amino acid clonotypes. Filtered high-quality paired reads were merged into contigs using COPE and FqMerger. BLAST was used to align contigs to IMGT TRBV, TRBD and TRBJ reference genes, with CDR3 defined following IMGT. Any clonotype with a frequency above 0.1% was classified as a highly expanded clone. Shannon entropy served as the measure of repertoire diversity, while the Gini coefficient captured V-J evenness. A clonotype was considered public if more than one individual shared it. TCRdb ran its own pipeline on the public reads, namely fastp trimming at Q25 and MiXCR clone calling, and kept in-frame beta chains. Entries that share a CDR3 protein sequence are merged under the most common genes and DNA. The V and J calls were not made by the authors but by TCRdb's processing. Recorded for this sample are about 620,000 distinct CDR3 sequences; about 16% of them occurred a single time. Jointly, the top ten make up 15% to 20% of the sample.

The data were also submitted as part of a second study, on T cells in Graves' hyperthyroidism and ophthalmopathy. As noted in the second study: A patient counted as having stable Graves' hyperthyroidism if no progression to ophthalmopathy occurred over 18 months of follow-up. Hyperthyroidism patients were newly diagnosed, with disease duration under 2 months, and aged 18 to 65 years. Exclusion was applied to patients with uncontrolled infections, other autoimmune diseases, pregnancy or lactation. Clinical symptoms, serum thyroxine and TRAb, thyroid ultrasound, and orbital computed tomography formed the basis for the diagnoses. For the first round of RT-PCR on the TCR CDR3, the HTBI primer set was used together with the Qiagen OneStep RT-PCR kit. Most expanded thyroid clonotypes (frequency above 0.001) were also detected in blood, a finding suggesting that blood repertoires may reflect thyroid immune responses. Ophthalmopathy was separated from stable hyperthyroidism by a 13 V-J signature model, with approximately 86% sensitivity and roughly 81% specificity obtained in cross-validation and 80%/75% obtained in testing. During validation, the model predicted progression to ophthalmopathy a median of around six months ahead of onset, with almost 71% sensitivity and 72.22% specificity. A discovery cohort of around 98 patients, roughly 43 with Graves' ophthalmopathy and approximately 57 with stable Graves' hyperthyroidism, was used to find distinguishing TCR V-J signatures. Prospective prediction of ophthalmopathy was tested in an independent validation cohort consisting of some 19 hyperthyroidism patients and some 16 patients who later progressed to ophthalmopathy. The approximately 100 discovery patients were divided at random into training and test sets in a 7:3 ratio. Thyroid tissue and blood T-cell repertoires from over 5 Graves' hyperthyroidism patients were also compared in the study. After blood sampling, hyperthyroidism patients were treated with methimazole at a starting dose of 30 mg daily, and ophthalmopathy patients were treated with high-dose intravenous methylprednisolone. Libraries were constructed in a second round of multiplex PCR, after which size selection and purification were carried out. Paired-end sequencing of the libraries was performed with 100 bp reads on an Illumina HiSeq2000. SOAPnuke was used to process the raw data, removing reads that contained adapters or uncalled bases, had a mean Phred below 15, or lacked an exact match to the constant primer or identifier. High-quality paired reads were merged using COPE v1.2.5, and each unique nucleotide sequence was defined as a clonotype. MiTCR v1.1 was used to align clonotypes to the IMGT TRBV, TRBD and TRBJ reference segments. Analysis was restricted to V-J combinations with a frequency above 0.0001, which covered 98% to 99.2% of repertoires. The TCS score was defined as the ratio of F50 (clonal expansion) to E x V (chaos), calculated using BLOSUM62-based TCRdist between CDR3 peptides within each V-J. Welch's t-statistics and random forest reduced 500 to 650 V-J features to roughly 13, which were used in a naive Bayes classifier (R e1071). Sample size was not statistically predetermined, and investigators were not blinded to group allocation. The paper reports TCR Vbeta CDR3 sequencing of about 140 peripheral blood samples: approximately 41 ophthalmopathy, under 80 hyperthyroidism and about 17 progressor patients.

The receptor comes from a young woman with Graves disease. Donor details come from another sample of the same person, matched by shared clones. The material was peripheral blood mononuclear cells (PBMCs), obtained at new diagnosis, from a patient treated with antithyroid drugs.

The CDR3 protein is CASSLRGTGPNTEAFF. The DNA sequence follows: TGCGCCAGCAGCTTGCGCGGGACAGGGCCGAACACTGAAGCTTTCTTT. The chain is made from TRBV5-1 and TRBJ1-1; the junction holds 9 bases that match TRBD1. Compared with germline, V lacks 1 base and J lacks 1 base; bases without a gene match: 5. The germline V gene gives CDR1 as SGHRS and CDR2 as YFSETQ. The CDR3 measures 16 amino acids from cysteine to phenylalanine. Kept here is only the CDR3 DNA, which spans 48 bases and is read in frame from base 1.